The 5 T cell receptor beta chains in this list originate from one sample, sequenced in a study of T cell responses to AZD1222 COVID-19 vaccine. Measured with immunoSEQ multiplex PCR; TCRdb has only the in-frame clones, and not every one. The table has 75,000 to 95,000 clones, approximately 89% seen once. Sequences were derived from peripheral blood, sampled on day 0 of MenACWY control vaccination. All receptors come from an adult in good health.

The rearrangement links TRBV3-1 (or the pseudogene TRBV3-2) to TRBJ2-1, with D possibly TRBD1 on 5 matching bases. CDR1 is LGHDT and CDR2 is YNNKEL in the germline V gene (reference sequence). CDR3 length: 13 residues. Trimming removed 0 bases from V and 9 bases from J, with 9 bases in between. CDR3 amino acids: CASSQDRVGEQFF. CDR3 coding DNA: TGTGCCAGCAGCCAAGACAGGGTCGGTGAGCAGTTCTTC.

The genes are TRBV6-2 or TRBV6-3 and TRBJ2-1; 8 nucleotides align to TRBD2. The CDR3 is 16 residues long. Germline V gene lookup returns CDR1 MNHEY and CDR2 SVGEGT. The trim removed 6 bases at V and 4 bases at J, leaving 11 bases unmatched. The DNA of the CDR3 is TGTGCCAGCAGCCCTTTAGCGGGGTTGAGATACAATGAGCAGTTCTTC. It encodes CASSPLAGLRYNEQFF.

The CDR3: CASSQEAQTVTEAFF. CDR3 nucleotide sequence: TGTGCCAGCAGCCAAGAAGCGCAGACCGTTACTGAAGCTTTCTTT. The chain joins TRBV4-2 to TRBJ1-1; D ambiguous. Germline V gene sequence: CDR1 LGHNA, CDR2 YNFKEQ. The ends were cut back, 0 bases at V and 5 bases at J, with 13 bases in the middle. The CDR3 is 15 amino acids.

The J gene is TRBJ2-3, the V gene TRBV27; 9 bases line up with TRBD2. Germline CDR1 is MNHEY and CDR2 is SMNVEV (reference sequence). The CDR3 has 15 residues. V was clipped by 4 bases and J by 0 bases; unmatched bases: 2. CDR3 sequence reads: CASSYSGGSTDTQYF. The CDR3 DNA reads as TGTGCCAGCAGTTATAGCGGGGGAAGCACAGATACGCAGTATTTT.

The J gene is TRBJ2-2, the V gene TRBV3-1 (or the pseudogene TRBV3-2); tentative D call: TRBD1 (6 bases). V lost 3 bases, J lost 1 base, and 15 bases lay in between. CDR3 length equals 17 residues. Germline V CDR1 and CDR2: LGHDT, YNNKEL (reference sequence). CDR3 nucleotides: TGTGCCAGCAGCCACCCCCCGGGACATATGAACACCGGGGAGCTGTTTTTT. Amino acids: CASSHPPGHMNTGELFF.